A single sample gave rise to the 11 T cell receptor beta chains below, sequenced in a study of CD8+ T cells in alopecia areata. RNA, once extracted, was reverse transcribed into cDNA for use as the sequencing template. Sequenced by immunoSEQ multiplex PCR; TCRdb stores in-frame clones only, minus some. The sample carries more than 95,000 clones, approximately 90% recorded once. Documented treatment: oral pan-JAK inhibitor, 5-10 mg twice daily. The sample was CD8+ T cells sorted from blood, taken between weeks 30 and 35, from a patient treated with tofacitinib. These receptors were taken from a human donor with alopecia areata.

This chain links TRBV27 with TRBJ2-7, with 10 nucleotides matching TRBD2. V lost 5 bases to trimming and J lost 2 bases; unmatched junction nucleotides: 3. CDR1 MNHEY and CDR2 SMNVEV come from the germline V gene (reference sequence). The CDR3 consists of 14 residues. Here the CDR3 DNA reads TGTGCCAGCAGTCCTAGCGGGGGTACCTACGAGCAGTACTTC. Its protein product is CASSPSGGTYEQYF.

The V and J genes are TRBV30 and TRBJ2-1; TRBD1 matches 8 bases. CDR1 GTSNPN and CDR2 SVGIG come from the germline V gene (reference sequence). The CDR3 is made up of 13 amino acids. Trimming took 4 bases from V and 8 from J; bases not matched to a gene: 7. The CDR3 is CAWKWQGADEQFF. The CDR3 DNA sequence: TGTGCCTGGAAGTGGCAGGGGGCGGATGAGCAGTTCTTC.

Only one count was recorded for this clone. This sequence joins TRBV7-2 and TRBJ1-2; 9 nucleotides agree with TRBD1. The V and J ends lost 4 bases and 0 bases, in that order; junction bases with no gene match: 9. This CDR3 has 17 amino acids. Per the germline V gene, CDR1 is SGHTA and CDR2 is FQGNSA. The CDR3 region is CASSSRTGATANYGYTF. In nucleotides, the CDR3 is TGTGCCAGCAGCTCGCGGACAGGGGCTACAGCTAACTATGGCTACACCTTC.

On this clone itself: This specimen includes other DNA sequences encoding the same CDR3. The CDR3 DNA reads TGTGCCAGTAGCCTAGGGGGGCCGCAGTCTAGCGGCACAGATACGCAGTATTTT. Amino acids: CASSLGGPQSSGTDTQYF. The rearrangement joins TRBV19 to TRBJ2-3; D may match TRBD1 or TRBD2 (6 bases each). The CDR3 extends over 18 amino acids. V dropped 6 bases and J dropped 1 base, with 23 bases sitting between them. CDR1 LNHDA and CDR2 SQIVND come from the germline V gene (reference sequence).

The chain couples TRBV7-2 to TRBJ1-1; TRBD1 matches 8 bases. The CDR3 extends over 16 amino acids. Looked up from germline, CDR1 is SGHTA and CDR2 is FQGNSA. V was pared by 1 base and J by 0 bases, with 4 bases of the junction left unmatched. CDR3 DNA sequence: TGTGCCAGCAGCTTAGGCGGACAGGGATTGAACACTGAAGCTTTCTTT. Amino acid sequence: CASSLGGQGLNTEAFF.

A note on this clone: Other DNA sequences in the sample encode the same CDR3. The V call is TRBV7-9, the J call TRBJ2-7; D not resolved. Trimming stripped 3 bases from V and 1 base from J, with 7 bases between. This CDR3 contains 13 residues. The germline V gene encodes CDR1 SEHNR and CDR2 FQNEAQ (reference sequence). The CDR3 sequence: CASSFDGSYEQYF. In DNA form, the CDR3 reads TGTGCCAGCAGCTTTGACGGATCCTACGAGCAGTACTTC.

The chain carries TRBV4-1 and TRBJ2-7, with 7 bases identical to TRBD1. V lost 2 bases and J lost 6; bases outside the gene matches: 4. Looked up from germline, CDR1 is MGHRA and CDR2 is YSYEKL. The CDR3 is made up of 13 amino acids. The CDR3 here is CASSQQDRSEQYF. In nucleotides, the CDR3 is TGCGCCAGCAGCCAACAGGACAGGAGCGAGCAGTACTTC.

This clone occurred once. The chain combines TRBV6-5 with TRBJ1-1; no definite D call. Per germline, CDR1 MNHEY and CDR2 SVGAGI. The CDR3 spans 13 residues. With 2 bases removed from V and 5 bases from J, the gap between germline ends came to 9 bases. CDR3 residues: CASSYRAETEAFF. In DNA, the CDR3 is TGTGCCAGCAGTTACCGGGCGGAAACTGAAGCTTTCTTT.

CDR3 DNA sequence: TGTGCCAGCACGGTAGCGGGGGCGTACGAGCAGTACTTC. Amino acid sequence: CASTVAGAYEQYF. This chain connects TRBV6-5 to TRBJ2-7; the match to TRBD2 covers 9 bases. V dropped 7 bases and J dropped 4; count of bases not matched to a gene: 5. CDR3 length: 13 amino acids. Germline V gene lookup returns CDR1 MNHEY and CDR2 SVGAGI.

V and J are TRBV6-5 and TRBJ1-1, with TRBD1 matching 7 bases. In germline, CDR1 is MNHEY, CDR2 SVGAGI. V gave up 5 bases and J gave up 4 bases; unmatched junction bases: 4. The CDR3 extends over 13 amino acids. The CDR3 nucleotides are TGTGCCAGCAGTCAGGGGACAGTCACTGAAGCTTTCTTT. Translation gives CASSQGTVTEAFF.

This clone was observed a single time. This rearrangement joins TRBV6-1 to TRBJ2-3; D not certain. The germline CDR1 and CDR2 sequences are MNHNS and SASEGT. The CDR3 loop spans 13 amino acids. The ends were cut back, 5 bases at V and 1 base at J, with 7 bases in the middle. The CDR3 nucleotides read TGTGCCAGCAGTTATGGAGGCACAGATACGCAGTATTTT. Its protein product is CASSYGGTDTQYF.